Listed below are T cell receptor beta chains from one sample, sequenced in a study of shared clonotypes between healthy human individuals. Generated by immunoSEQ multiplex PCR, the TCRdb table keeps only in-frame clones and is missing some. The table lists 2 million to 2.5 million clones, 92% of them singletons, with approximately 0.41% in the top ten. The source material was naive CD4+ T cells from PBMCs. The receptors come from a man aged 18-30 years in good health. Some clones in this sample may be carry-over from other donors' samples. The CDR3 runs from the conserved cysteine through the conserved F or W. D genes are given only for firm matches. The size of a clone is reported for some rows only, either as once, few or many, or as a class for expanded clones.

d_gene: NA; v_gene: TRBV5-1; abundance: NA; j_gene: TRBJ1-1; CDR3nt: TGCGCCAGCGGGGTGCGGGGGATGGACACTGAAGCTTTCTTT; CDR3aa: CASGVRGMDTEAFF
d_gene: NA; v_gene: TRBV5-1; abundance: NA; j_gene: TRBJ2-2; CDR3nt: TGCGCCAGCAGCTTGGGACAGACCGGGGCCGGGGAGCTGTTTTTT; CDR3aa: CASSLGQTGAGELFF
d_gene: NA; v_gene: TRBV19; abundance: NA; j_gene: TRBJ1-5; CDR3nt: TGTGCCAGTAGTATAAGAGGGGATAGCAATCAGCCCCAGCATTTT; CDR3aa: CASSIRGDSNQPQHF
d_gene: NA; v_gene: TRBV4-2; abundance: NA; j_gene: TRBJ1-5; CDR3nt: TGTGCCAGCAGCCAAGATCGGACAGGCAATCAGCCCCAGCATTTT; CDR3aa: CASSQDRTGNQPQHF
d_gene: NA; v_gene: TRBV7-9; abundance: NA; j_gene: TRBJ2-1; CDR3nt: TGTGCCAGCAGCTTACAGGGTCCCTACAATGAGCAGTTCTTC; CDR3aa: CASSLQGPYNEQFF
d_gene: TRBD1; v_gene: TRBV15; abundance: NA; j_gene: TRBJ2-3; CDR3nt: TGTGCCACCAGCAGAGGGCAGGGGGACACAGATACGCAGTATTTT; CDR3aa: CATSRGQGDTDTQYF
d_gene: NA; v_gene: TRBV28; abundance: NA; j_gene: TRBJ1-1; CDR3nt: TGTGCCAGCAGTGGGCCAGGGGTTGAAGCTTTCTTT; CDR3aa: CASSGPGVEAFF
d_gene: NA; v_gene: TRBV7-8; abundance: NA; j_gene: TRBJ2-3; CDR3nt: TGTGCCAGCAGCTCATGGGCCTCCACAGATACGCAGTATTTT; CDR3aa: CASSSWASTDTQYF
d_gene: NA; v_gene: TRBV29-1; abundance: NA; j_gene: TRBJ2-5; CDR3nt: TGCAGTGTAAGGGGGGGGGAAGAGACCCAGTACTTC; CDR3aa: CSVRGGEETQYF
d_gene: TRBD1; v_gene: TRBV5-1; abundance: NA; j_gene: TRBJ2-7; CDR3nt: TGCGCCAGCAGCTCGGACAGGGACATTGGGCAGTACTTC; CDR3aa: CASSSDRDIGQYF
d_gene: TRBD1; v_gene: TRBV4-2; abundance: NA; j_gene: TRBJ2-7; CDR3nt: TGTGCCAGCAGCCAGGGGGGACAGGGACACCCCTACTACGAGCAGTACTTC; CDR3aa: CASSQGGQGHPYYEQYF
d_gene: TRBD2; v_gene: TRBV11-2; abundance: NA; j_gene: TRBJ2-7; CDR3nt: TGTGCCAGCAGCGCGGGGCTAGCGGGCCGAGCCTACGAGCAGTACTTC; CDR3aa: CASSAGLAGRAYEQYF
d_gene: TRBD1; v_gene: TRBV4-1; abundance: NA; j_gene: TRBJ1-6; CDR3nt: TGCGCCAGCAGCCAAGCTTGGACAGGGAGTTCCTATAATTCACCCCTCCACTTT; CDR3aa: CASSQAWTGSSYNSPLHF
d_gene: NA; v_gene: TRBV6-1; abundance: NA; j_gene: TRBJ1-1; CDR3nt: TGTGCCAGCGGGGGACAAAACACTGAAGCTTTCTTT; CDR3aa: CASGGQNTEAFF
d_gene: NA; v_gene: TRBV19; abundance: NA; j_gene: TRBJ1-2; CDR3nt: TGTGCCAGTAGTCCCGAGGGGTCCCCAGTGCGGGGCTACACCTTC; CDR3aa: CASSPEGSPVRGYTF
d_gene: NA; v_gene: TRBV15; abundance: NA; j_gene: TRBJ1-5; CDR3nt: TGTGCCACCAGCAGAGGGCAGGGGAATCAGCCCCAGCATTTT; CDR3aa: CATSRGQGNQPQHF
d_gene: TRBD1; v_gene: TRBV27; abundance: NA; j_gene: TRBJ1-1; CDR3nt: TGTGCCAGCAGTTTATACAGGGGGGGGACTGAAGCTTTCTTT; CDR3aa: CASSLYRGGTEAFF
d_gene: NA; v_gene: TRBV25-1; abundance: few; j_gene: TRBJ1-1; CDR3nt: TGTGCCAGCAGTGATATCATGAACACTGAAGCTTTCTTT; CDR3aa: CASSDIMNTEAFF
d_gene: TRBD2; v_gene: TRBV14; abundance: NA; j_gene: TRBJ2-7; CDR3nt: TGTGCCAGCAGCCCTAGCGGGGGAGGATCCTACGAGCAGTACTTC; CDR3aa: CASSPSGGGSYEQYF
d_gene: TRBD1; v_gene: TRBV28; abundance: NA; j_gene: TRBJ2-1; CDR3nt: TGTGCCAGCAGTTTACTCGGCAGGGGGTCCTACAATGAGCAGTTCTTC; CDR3aa: CASSLLGRGSYNEQFF
d_gene: NA; v_gene: TRBV7-6; abundance: NA; j_gene: TRBJ2-2; CDR3nt: TGTGCCAGCAGCCCCTGGAACGGGATGGGCGGCGGGGAGCTGTTTTTT; CDR3aa: CASSPWNGMGGGELFF
d_gene: NA; v_gene: TRBV28; abundance: NA; j_gene: TRBJ2-1; CDR3nt: TGTGCCAGCAGTCCCCTACAGGCTTCAGTAGGGAATGAGCAGTTCTTC; CDR3aa: CASSPLQASVGNEQFF
d_gene: TRBD2; v_gene: TRBV13; abundance: once; j_gene: TRBJ2-3; CDR3nt: TGTGCCAGCAGCCCGGGCGCGGGAGGGACCACAGACACGCAGTATTTT; CDR3aa: CASSPGAGGTTDTQYF
d_gene: NA; v_gene: TRBV13; abundance: NA; j_gene: TRBJ2-7; CDR3nt: TGTGCCAGCAGCTTAGTTTCCGGGGACTACGAGCAGTACTTC; CDR3aa: CASSLVSGDYEQYF
d_gene: NA; v_gene: TRBV29-1; abundance: NA; j_gene: TRBJ2-1; CDR3nt: TGCAGCGTTATCTTACAGGGTTCCAATCTACTCTTC; CDR3aa: CSVILQGSNLLF
d_gene: NA; v_gene: TRBV11-2; abundance: once; j_gene: TRBJ1-1; CDR3nt: TGTGCCAGCAGCTTAGTAGGGGGTAACACTGAAGCTTTCTTT; CDR3aa: CASSLVGGNTEAFF
d_gene: NA; v_gene: TRBV21-1; abundance: NA; j_gene: TRBJ2-3; CDR3nt: TGTGCCAGGTACGGGGGGGGACCCACAGATACGCAGTATTTT; CDR3aa: CARYGGGPTDTQYF
d_gene: NA; v_gene: TRBV4-2; abundance: NA; j_gene: TRBJ1-5; CDR3nt: TGTGCCAGCAGCCAAGGAAGGTTCAATCAGCCCCAGCATTTT; CDR3aa: CASSQGRFNQPQHF
d_gene: NA; v_gene: TRBV27; abundance: NA; j_gene: TRBJ2-7; CDR3nt: TGTGCCAGCAGTTTCCCACCGGGGGCCTACGAGCAGTACTTC; CDR3aa: CASSFPPGAYEQYF
d_gene: TRBD2; v_gene: TRBV5-1; abundance: NA; j_gene: TRBJ2-7; CDR3nt: TGCGCCAGCAGCGTCGGGAGGTCATCCGGCTCCTACGAGCAGTACTTC; CDR3aa: CASSVGRSSGSYEQYF
d_gene: TRBD1; v_gene: TRBV5-4; abundance: NA; j_gene: TRBJ2-5; CDR3nt: TGTGCCAGCGGAGGGACAGGGGGACGAGAGACCCAGTACTTC; CDR3aa: CASGGTGGRETQYF
d_gene: TRBD1; v_gene: TRBV9; abundance: NA; j_gene: TRBJ2-7; CDR3nt: TGTGCCAGCAGCGAGGGACAGGGACGTCGCGAGCAGTACTTC; CDR3aa: CASSEGQGRREQYF
d_gene: TRBD1; v_gene: TRBV27; abundance: NA; j_gene: TRBJ2-1; CDR3nt: TGTGCCAGCAGTTCCGGGACAGTTCTTTACAATGAGCAGTTCTTC; CDR3aa: CASSSGTVLYNEQFF
d_gene: NA; v_gene: TRBV20-1; abundance: NA; j_gene: TRBJ2-1; CDR3nt: TGCAGTGCTAGAACGCCCAATGAGCAGTTCTTC; CDR3aa: CSARTPNEQFF
d_gene: NA; v_gene: TRBV5-4; abundance: NA; j_gene: TRBJ2-3; CDR3nt: TGTGCCAGCAGCCTGACTTCAGATACGCAGTATTTT; CDR3aa: CASSLTSDTQYF
d_gene: NA; v_gene: TRBV6-1; abundance: NA; j_gene: TRBJ2-7; CDR3nt: TGTGCCAGCAGTGAACGGGGAGGCCCCTACGAGCAGTACTTC; CDR3aa: CASSERGGPYEQYF
d_gene: NA; v_gene: TRBV18; abundance: NA; j_gene: TRBJ1-5; CDR3nt: TGTGCCAGCTCACCAGTCCGGGATAATAGCAATCAGCCCCAGCATTTT; CDR3aa: CASSPVRDNSNQPQHF
d_gene: TRBD1; v_gene: TRBV4-1; abundance: NA; j_gene: TRBJ2-7; CDR3nt: TGCGCCAGCAGCCCCTACGAAGACAGGGTCCACTACGAGCAGTACTTC; CDR3aa: CASSPYEDRVHYEQYF
d_gene: TRBD1; v_gene: TRBV6-5; abundance: NA; j_gene: TRBJ2-7; CDR3nt: TGTGCCAGCAGTTCTCCGGGACAGCTATACGAGCAGTACTTC; CDR3aa: CASSSPGQLYEQYF
d_gene: NA; v_gene: TRBV5-1; abundance: NA; j_gene: TRBJ2-3; CDR3nt: TGCGCCAGCAGCTCCGAGGCAGATACGCAGTATTTT; CDR3aa: CASSSEADTQYF
d_gene: NA; v_gene: TRBV5-6; abundance: NA; j_gene: TRBJ1-2; CDR3nt: TGTGCCAGCAGCTTTTTAGGGAGGGTCGACTATGGCTACACCTTC; CDR3aa: CASSFLGRVDYGYTF
d_gene: NA; v_gene: TRBV21-1; abundance: NA; j_gene: TRBJ1-2; CDR3nt: TGTGCCAGCAGCAGCCCCCGACAGGTTTTCTACACCTTC; CDR3aa: CASSSPRQVFYTF
d_gene: TRBD1; v_gene: TRBV5-1; abundance: NA; j_gene: TRBJ1-2; CDR3nt: TGCGCCAGCAGCTACCAGGTCACCGGGACAGGAGAGGGTGGCTACACCTTC; CDR3aa: CASSYQVTGTGEGGYTF
d_gene: NA; v_gene: TRBV27; abundance: NA; j_gene: TRBJ1-4; CDR3nt: TGTGCCAGCAGTCCATACCGGGGGGCAACTAATGAAAAACTGTTTTTT; CDR3aa: CASSPYRGATNEKLFF
d_gene: NA; v_gene: TRBV18; abundance: NA; j_gene: TRBJ2-5; CDR3nt: TGTGCCAGCTCACGTTTGCGTGAGACCCAGTACTTC; CDR3aa: CASSRLRETQYF
d_gene: NA; v_gene: TRBV10-2; abundance: NA; j_gene: TRBJ1-4; CDR3nt: TGCGCCAGCAGTGATCCCCACGCAACTAATGAAAAACTGTTTTTT; CDR3aa: CASSDPHATNEKLFF
d_gene: TRBD1; v_gene: TRBV28; abundance: NA; j_gene: TRBJ2-1; CDR3nt: TGTGCCAGCAGTTTATATCGACAGGGAACAGGCGGGGAGCAGTTCTTC; CDR3aa: CASSLYRQGTGGEQFF
d_gene: NA; v_gene: TRBV7-8; abundance: NA; j_gene: TRBJ2-4; CDR3nt: TGTGCCAGCAGCCCTAGGTGGGAGTCCAAAAACATTCAGTACTTC; CDR3aa: CASSPRWESKNIQYF
d_gene: NA; v_gene: TRBV5-1; abundance: NA; j_gene: TRBJ2-3; CDR3nt: TGCGCCAGCAGCTGGACCACAGATACGCAGTATTTT; CDR3aa: CASSWTTDTQYF
d_gene: NA; v_gene: TRBV7-9; abundance: NA; j_gene: TRBJ2-7; CDR3nt: TGTGCCAGCAGCCCAGGGTGGGGACAGTACTTC; CDR3aa: CASSPGWGQYF
d_gene: NA; v_gene: TRBV29-1; abundance: NA; j_gene: TRBJ1-1; CDR3nt: TGCAGCGTTGAAGGTCGGGCGAACACTGAAGCTTTCTTT; CDR3aa: CSVEGRANTEAFF
d_gene: NA; v_gene: TRBV27; abundance: NA; j_gene: TRBJ1-5; CDR3nt: TGTGCCAGCAGCAAACTTCAGGGGACAAATCAGCCCCAGCATTTT; CDR3aa: CASSKLQGTNQPQHF
d_gene: NA; v_gene: TRBV4-2; abundance: NA; j_gene: TRBJ2-4; CDR3nt: TGTGCCAGCAGCCAAGAAATTGGTACCAAAAACATTCAGTACTTC; CDR3aa: CASSQEIGTKNIQYF
d_gene: NA; v_gene: TRBV18; abundance: NA; j_gene: TRBJ2-6; CDR3nt: TGTGCCAGCTCACCGACAGGATCTGGGGCCAACGTCCTGACTTTC; CDR3aa: CASSPTGSGANVLTF
d_gene: TRBD2; v_gene: TRBV29-1; abundance: NA; j_gene: TRBJ2-1; CDR3nt: TGCAGCGTTACTAGCGGGAGTGAGCAGTTCTTC; CDR3aa: CSVTSGSEQFF
d_gene: NA; v_gene: TRBV7-9; abundance: NA; j_gene: TRBJ2-2; CDR3nt: TGTGCCAGCAGCTCCCTAATGAGGAACACCGGGGAGCTGTTTTTT; CDR3aa: CASSSLMRNTGELFF
d_gene: TRBD1; v_gene: TRBV7-3; abundance: NA; j_gene: TRBJ1-1; CDR3nt: TGTGCCAGCAGCTATGACAGGGGTAGCACTGAAGCTTTCTTT; CDR3aa: CASSYDRGSTEAFF
d_gene: NA; v_gene: TRBV11-3; abundance: NA; j_gene: TRBJ2-7; CDR3nt: TGTGCCAGCAGCTTAGGGTTGGGTAGCGAGCAGTACTTC; CDR3aa: CASSLGLGSEQYF
d_gene: TRBD1; v_gene: TRBV9; abundance: NA; j_gene: TRBJ2-2; CDR3nt: TGTGCCAGCAGCGTATGGGACAGGGTGAACACCGGGGAGCTGTTTTTT; CDR3aa: CASSVWDRVNTGELFF
d_gene: NA; v_gene: TRBV29-1; abundance: NA; j_gene: TRBJ1-1; CDR3nt: TGCAGCGTTGTCCTAACCCGGGGTGGGATTGAAGCTTTCTTT; CDR3aa: CSVVLTRGGIEAFF